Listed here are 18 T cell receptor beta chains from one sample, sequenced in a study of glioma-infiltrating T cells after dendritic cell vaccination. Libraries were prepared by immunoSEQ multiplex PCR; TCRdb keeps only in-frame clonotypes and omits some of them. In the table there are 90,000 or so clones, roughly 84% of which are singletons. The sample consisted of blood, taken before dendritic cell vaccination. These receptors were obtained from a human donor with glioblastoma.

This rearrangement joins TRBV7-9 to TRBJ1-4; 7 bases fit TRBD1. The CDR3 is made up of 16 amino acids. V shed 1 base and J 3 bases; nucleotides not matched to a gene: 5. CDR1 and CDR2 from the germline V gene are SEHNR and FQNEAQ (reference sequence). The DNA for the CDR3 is TGTGCCAGCAGCTTAGATACAGGGGCGTCTAATGAAAAACTGTTTTTT. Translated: CASSLDTGASNEKLFF.

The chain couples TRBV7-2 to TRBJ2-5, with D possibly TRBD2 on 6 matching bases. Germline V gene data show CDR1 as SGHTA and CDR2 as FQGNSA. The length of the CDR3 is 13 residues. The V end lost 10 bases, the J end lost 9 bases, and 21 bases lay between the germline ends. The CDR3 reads CANQGLDKRPQYF. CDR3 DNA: TGTGCCAATCAGGGACTCGATAAGAGGCCCCAGTACTTC.

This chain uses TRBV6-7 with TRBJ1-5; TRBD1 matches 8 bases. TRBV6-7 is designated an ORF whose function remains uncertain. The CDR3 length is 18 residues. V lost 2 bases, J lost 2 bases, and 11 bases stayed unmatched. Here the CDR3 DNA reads TGTGCCAGCAGTTACCTGACCAGGACAGGGCTGGGCAATCAGCCCCAGCATTTT. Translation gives CASSYLTRTGLGNQPQHF.

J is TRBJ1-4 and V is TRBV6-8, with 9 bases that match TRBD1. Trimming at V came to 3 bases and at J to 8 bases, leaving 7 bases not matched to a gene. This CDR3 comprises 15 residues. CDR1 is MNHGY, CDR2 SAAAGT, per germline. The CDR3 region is CASSYRTGEGEKLFF. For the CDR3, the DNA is TGTGCCAGCAGTTATAGGACAGGGGAAGGGGAAAAACTGTTTTTT.

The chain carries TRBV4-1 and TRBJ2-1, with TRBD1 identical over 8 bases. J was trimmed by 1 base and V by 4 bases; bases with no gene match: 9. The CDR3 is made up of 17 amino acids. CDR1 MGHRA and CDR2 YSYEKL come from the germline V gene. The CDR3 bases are TGCGCCAGCAGCCGACAGGGGCCGGGTAGTTCCTACAATGAGCAGTTCTTC. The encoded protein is CASSRQGPGSSYNEQFF.

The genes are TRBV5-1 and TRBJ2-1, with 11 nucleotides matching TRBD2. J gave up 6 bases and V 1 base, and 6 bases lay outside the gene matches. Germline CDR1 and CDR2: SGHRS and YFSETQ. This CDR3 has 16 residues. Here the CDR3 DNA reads TGCGCCAGCAGCTTGTCACTAGCGGGGGCGTCCAATGAGCAGTTCTTC. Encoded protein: CASSLSLAGASNEQFF.

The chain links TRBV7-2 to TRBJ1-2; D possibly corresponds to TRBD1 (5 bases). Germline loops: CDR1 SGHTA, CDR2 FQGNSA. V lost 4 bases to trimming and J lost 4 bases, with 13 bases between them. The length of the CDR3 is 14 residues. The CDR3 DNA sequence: TGTGCCAGCAGCTCACAGGACGGGTTCTATGGCTACACCTTC. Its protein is CASSSQDGFYGYTF.

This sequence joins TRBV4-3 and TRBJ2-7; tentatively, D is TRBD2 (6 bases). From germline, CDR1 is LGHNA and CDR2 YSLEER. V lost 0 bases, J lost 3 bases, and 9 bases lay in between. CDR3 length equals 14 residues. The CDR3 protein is CASSQDAGLYEQYF. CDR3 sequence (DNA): TGCGCCAGCAGCCAAGACGCGGGACTCTACGAGCAGTACTTC.

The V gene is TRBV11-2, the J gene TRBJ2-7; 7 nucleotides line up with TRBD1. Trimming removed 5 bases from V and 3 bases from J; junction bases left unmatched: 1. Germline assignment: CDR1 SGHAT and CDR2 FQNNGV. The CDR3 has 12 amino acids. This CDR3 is CASSGTDYEQYF. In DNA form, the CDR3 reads TGTGCCAGCAGCGGGACAGACTACGAGCAGTACTTC.

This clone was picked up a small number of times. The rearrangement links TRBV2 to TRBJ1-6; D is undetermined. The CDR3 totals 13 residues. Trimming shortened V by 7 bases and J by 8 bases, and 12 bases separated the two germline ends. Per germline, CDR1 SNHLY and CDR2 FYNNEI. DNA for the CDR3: TGTGCCAGCAATCAGGACTCCGATTCACCCCTCCACTTT. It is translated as CASNQDSDSPLHF.

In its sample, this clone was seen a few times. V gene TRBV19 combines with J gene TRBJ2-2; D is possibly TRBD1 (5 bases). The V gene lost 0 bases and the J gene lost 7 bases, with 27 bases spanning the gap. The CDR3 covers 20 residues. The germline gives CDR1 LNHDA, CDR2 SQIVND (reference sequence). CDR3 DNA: TGTGCCAGTAGTATAGAAGTCGCCGGGTTGGCAGTCGGACAATTCGGGGAGCTGTTTTTT. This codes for CASSIEVAGLAVGQFGELFF.

The CDR3 nucleotides are TGTGCCAGCAGCGTGGGGACAGGGCCAACTAATGAAAAACTGTTTTTT. It specifies CASSVGTGPTNEKLFF. V is TRBV5-4 and J is TRBJ1-4, with TRBD1 matching over 9 bases. Germline CDR1 and CDR2: SGHNT and YYREEE (reference sequence). Trimming at V came to 4 bases and at J to 0 bases, leaving 4 bases not matched to a gene. This CDR3 has 16 residues.

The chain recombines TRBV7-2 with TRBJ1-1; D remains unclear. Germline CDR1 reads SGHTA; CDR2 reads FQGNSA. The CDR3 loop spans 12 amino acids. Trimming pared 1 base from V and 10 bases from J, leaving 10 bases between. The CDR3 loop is CASSLVAVGAFF. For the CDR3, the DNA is TGTGCCAGCAGCTTAGTAGCCGTGGGAGCTTTCTTT.

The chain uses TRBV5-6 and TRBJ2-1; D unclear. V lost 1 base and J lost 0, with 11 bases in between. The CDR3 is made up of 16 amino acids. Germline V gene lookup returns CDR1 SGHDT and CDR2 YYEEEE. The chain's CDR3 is CASSLLSASSYNEQFF. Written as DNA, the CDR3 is TGTGCCAGCAGCTTGCTGAGCGCCAGCTCCTACAATGAGCAGTTCTTC.

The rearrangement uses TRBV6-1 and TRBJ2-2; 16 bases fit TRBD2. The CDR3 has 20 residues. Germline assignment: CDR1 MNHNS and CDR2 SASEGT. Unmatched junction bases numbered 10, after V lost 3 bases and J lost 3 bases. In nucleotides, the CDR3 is TGTGCCAGCAGTGACGGGACTAGCGGGGGGGCAGTACGTTACACCGGGGAGCTGTTTTTT. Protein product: CASSDGTSGGAVRYTGELFF.

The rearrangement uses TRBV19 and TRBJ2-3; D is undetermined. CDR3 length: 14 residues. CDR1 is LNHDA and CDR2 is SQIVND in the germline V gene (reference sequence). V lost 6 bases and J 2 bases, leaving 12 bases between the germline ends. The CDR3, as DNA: TGTGCCAGTAGCTTTTCCCCTTTCACAGATACGCAGTATTTT. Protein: CASSFSPFTDTQYF.

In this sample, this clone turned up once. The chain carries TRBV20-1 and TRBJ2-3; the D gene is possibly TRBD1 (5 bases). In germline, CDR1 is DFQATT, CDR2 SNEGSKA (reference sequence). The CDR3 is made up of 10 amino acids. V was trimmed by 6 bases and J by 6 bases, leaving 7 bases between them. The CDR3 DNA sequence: TGCAGTGCCAAGGGGGATACGCAGTATTTT. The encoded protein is CSAKGDTQYF.

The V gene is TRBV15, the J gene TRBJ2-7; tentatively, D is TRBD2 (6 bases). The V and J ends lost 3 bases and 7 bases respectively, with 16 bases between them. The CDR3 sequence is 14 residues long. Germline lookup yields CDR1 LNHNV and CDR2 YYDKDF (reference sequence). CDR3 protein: CATSRAGPRSEQYF. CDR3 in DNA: TGTGCCACCAGCAGGGCGGGACCCAGGTCAGAGCAGTACTTC.